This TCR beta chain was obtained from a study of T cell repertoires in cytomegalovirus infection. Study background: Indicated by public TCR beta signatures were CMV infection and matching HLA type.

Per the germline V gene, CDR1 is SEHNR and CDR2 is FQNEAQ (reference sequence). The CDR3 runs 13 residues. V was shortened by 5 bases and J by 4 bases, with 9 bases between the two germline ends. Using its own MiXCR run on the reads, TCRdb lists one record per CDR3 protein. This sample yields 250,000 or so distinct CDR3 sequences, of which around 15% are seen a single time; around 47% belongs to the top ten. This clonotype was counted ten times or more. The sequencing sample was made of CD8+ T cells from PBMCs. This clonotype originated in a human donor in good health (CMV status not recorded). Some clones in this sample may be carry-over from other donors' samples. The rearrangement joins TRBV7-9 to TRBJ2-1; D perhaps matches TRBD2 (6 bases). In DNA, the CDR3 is TGTGCCAGCAGCCCCGCGGGGTACAATGAGCAGTTCTTC. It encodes CASSPAGYNEQFF.